The 3 T cell receptor beta chains listed next were all sequenced from one sample in a study of T cell responses to AZD1222 COVID-19 vaccine. TCRdb's table, derived via immunoSEQ multiplex PCR, lists solely in-frame clones and lacks some. The table includes about 75,000 clones, 87% detected once. This specimen consisted of peripheral blood, obtained 28 days after the second AZD1222 dose. The receptors were sampled from an adult who received the AZD1222 COVID-19 vaccine.

This clone has a single count. V is TRBV5-6 and J is TRBJ2-2; 7 nucleotides line up with TRBD2. The CDR3 is 15 residues long. V was clipped by 4 bases and J by 2 bases; unmatched bases: 5. Looked up from germline, CDR1 is SGHDT and CDR2 is YYEEEE. The CDR3 is CASSGSSGNTGELFF. The CDR3 DNA follows: TGTGCCAGCAGCGGATCTAGCGGAAACACCGGGGAGCTGTTTTTT.

V and J are TRBV6-5 and TRBJ1-2; D gene unclear. The CDR3 is made up of 14 amino acids. The V and J ends lost 4 bases and 4 bases respectively, with 13 bases between them. The germline V gene encodes CDR1 MNHEY and CDR2 SVGAGI. CDR3: CASSSDTLSYGYTF. The CDR3 DNA follows: TGTGCCAGCAGTTCTGACACCTTGTCCTATGGCTACACCTTC.

This rearrangement joins TRBV12-3 or TRBV12-4 to TRBJ1-2; TRBD1 might be the D (5 bases). The CDR3 length is 13 residues. The V and J ends lost 5 bases and 8 bases respectively, with 15 bases between them. For the CDR3, the DNA is TGTGCCAGCAGTAACCAGGGTGCGAGGGGCTACACCTTC. Its protein product is CASSNQGARGYTF.